This TCR beta chain stems from a study of chemoradiotherapy in HPV16-positive cancers. As for the study in general: Functional T-cell assays on two HPV16-positive patients' cells defined candidate HPV-specific clones and common TCR motifs. Study-level findings and limits: During treatment, candidate HPV-specific clones and E7-related motifs expanded in tumor.

Generated by immunoSEQ multiplex PCR, the TCRdb table keeps only in-frame clones and is missing some. The top ten clones hold more than 3% of a sample with 20,000 or so clones, approximately 80% of them seen once. Over chemoradiotherapy, repertoires were sampled more than once. Germline V gives CDR1 SGHRS, CDR2 YFSETQ. V dropped 6 bases and J dropped 4; count of bases not matched to a gene: 11. The CDR3 covers 16 residues. Details on this clone: Its antigen is still unknown.

The TCR sequence derives from a human donor with HPV-associated anogenital cancer. The chain recombines TRBV5-1 with TRBJ2-5; 11 bases align to TRBD2. Sample: blood, taken from a patient who underwent chemoradiotherapy. DNA for the CDR3: TGCGCCAGCACCTCCCAACTAGCGGGGGCAGGAGAGACCCAGTACTTC. Translating gives CASTSQLAGAGETQYF. Together with reference TRBV5-1 and TRBJ2-5, the CDR3 gives the full variable domain: KAGVTQTPRYLIKTRGQQVTLSCSPISGHRSVSWYQQTPGQGLQFLFEYFSETQRNKGNFPGRFSGRQFSNSRSEMNVSTLELGDSALYLCASTSQLAGAGETQYFGPGTRLLVL.